Listed below are T cell receptor beta chains from one sample, sequenced in a study of T cell repertoires in cytomegalovirus infection. Their antigen targets remain unknown. MiXCR, run by TCRdb on the reads, gives a single entry per CDR3 protein. The sample has roughly 160,000 distinct CDR3 sequences; about a fifth are singletons. This material consisted of CD8+ T cells from cultured PBMCs, taken from culture after CMV antigen stimulation. The source of these receptors is a human donor in good health (CMV status not recorded). Some clones in this sample may be carry-over from other donors' samples. Each CDR3 is given with its conserved first and last residue. A D gene is named only where the DNA matches it firmly. Clone size is stated in some rows and not others, as once, few, many or a class when expanded.

d_call: .
j_call: TRBJ2-7
clone_size: once
v_call: TRBV7-2
cdr3_nt: TGTGCCAGCAGCTTACCGGGGATAAACTACGAGCAGTACTTC
cdr3_aa: CASSLPGINYEQYF

d_call: TRBD2
j_call: TRBJ2-5
clone_size: .
v_call: TRBV6-1
cdr3_nt: TGTGCCAGCAGTGAATTCGGACTAGCGGGGCAAGAGACCCAGTACTTC
cdr3_aa: CASSEFGLAGQETQYF

d_call: .
j_call: TRBJ1-1
clone_size: .
v_call: TRBV7-2
cdr3_nt: TGTGCCAGCAGCTTAGTTTTTGAACGGGTGAACACTGAAGCTTTCTTT
cdr3_aa: CASSLVFERVNTEAFF

d_call: .
j_call: TRBJ2-7
clone_size: .
v_call: TRBV7-9
cdr3_nt: TGTGCCAGCAGCTTAGAACGGTCTAGCTACGAGCAGTACTTC
cdr3_aa: CASSLERSSYEQYF

d_call: .
j_call: TRBJ2-5
clone_size: few
v_call: TRBV7-9
cdr3_nt: TGTGCCAGCAGCTTAGCGGCGGCAGTCCAAGAGACCCAGTACTTC
cdr3_aa: CASSLAAAVQETQYF

d_call: TRBD1
j_call: TRBJ1-1
clone_size: .
v_call: TRBV6-2/TRBV6-3
cdr3_nt: TGTGCCAGCAGTTCCCGAACAGGGGGCCACATGAACACTGAAGCTTTCTTT
cdr3_aa: CASSSRTGGHMNTEAFF

d_call: .
j_call: TRBJ1-5
clone_size: few
v_call: TRBV6-1
cdr3_nt: TGTGCCAGCAGTGAAGGTCCAAGTGAAAGCAATCAGCCCCAGCATTTT
cdr3_aa: CASSEGPSESNQPQHF

d_call: TRBD1
j_call: TRBJ1-5
clone_size: few
v_call: TRBV7-2
cdr3_nt: TGTGCCAGCAGCCCAGGGGGCCGACAGGGCCATCAGCCCCAGCATTTT
cdr3_aa: CASSPGGRQGHQPQHF

d_call: .
j_call: TRBJ1-5
clone_size: few
v_call: TRBV4-1
cdr3_nt: TGCGCCAGCAGCCTGGGCGGGAGCCGTCAGCCCCAGCATTTT
cdr3_aa: CASSLGGSRQPQHF

d_call: .
j_call: TRBJ2-5
clone_size: medium-sized
v_call: TRBV4-1
cdr3_nt: TGCGCCAGCAGCCCCCCGGGTGGGGTCGACGGAGAGACCCAGTACTTC
cdr3_aa: CASSPPGGVDGETQYF

d_call: .
j_call: TRBJ2-7
clone_size: many
v_call: TRBV12-3/TRBV12-4
cdr3_nt: TGTGCCAGCAGCTTAGGACAGACTTACGAGCAGTACTTC
cdr3_aa: CASSLGQTYEQYF

d_call: TRBD1
j_call: TRBJ1-1
clone_size: .
v_call: TRBV7-9
cdr3_nt: TGTGCCAGCAAAGGACAGGGGATGAACACTGAAGCTTTCTTT
cdr3_aa: CASKGQGMNTEAFF

d_call: .
j_call: TRBJ1-1
clone_size: .
v_call: TRBV11-1
cdr3_nt: TGTGCCAGCAGCTTAGCGTGGACCCACCGGGAGGTCACTGAAGCTTTCTTT
cdr3_aa: CASSLAWTHREVTEAFF

d_call: .
j_call: TRBJ1-6
clone_size: few
v_call: TRBV4-1
cdr3_nt: TGCGCCAGCAGCCTCGAGGCCTCAGCGTATGACCCCCTCCACTTT
cdr3_aa: CASSLEASAYDPLHF

d_call: .
j_call: TRBJ1-1
clone_size: few
v_call: TRBV11-2
cdr3_nt: TGTGCCAGCATGAGGCAGGGGAACACTGAAGCTTTCTTT
cdr3_aa: CASMRQGNTEAFF

d_call: .
j_call: TRBJ1-1
clone_size: .
v_call: TRBV7-2
cdr3_nt: TGTGCCAGCAGCTTAGAGTGGGTGAACACTGAAGCTTTCTTT
cdr3_aa: CASSLEWVNTEAFF

d_call: .
j_call: TRBJ1-1
clone_size: .
v_call: TRBV6-1
cdr3_nt: TGTGCCAGCAGTGAAAATCAGGGTCGTATGAACACTGAAGCTTTCTTT
cdr3_aa: CASSENQGRMNTEAFF

d_call: .
j_call: TRBJ1-1
clone_size: once
v_call: TRBV3-1
cdr3_nt: TGTGCCAGCAGCCCGTTGGGCAGCGTTGGGACTGAAGCTTTCTTT
cdr3_aa: CASSPLGSVGTEAFF

d_call: TRBD1
j_call: TRBJ1-1
clone_size: .
v_call: TRBV7-2
cdr3_nt: TGTGCCAGCAGCTTAGCCCCCCGGACAGGGACAGACACTGAAGCTTTCTTT
cdr3_aa: CASSLAPRTGTDTEAFF

d_call: .
j_call: TRBJ2-1
clone_size: .
v_call: TRBV7-2
cdr3_nt: TGTGCCAGCAGCTTAGCGCCCTTGAGCTCCTACAATGAGCAGTTCTTC
cdr3_aa: CASSLAPLSSYNEQFF

d_call: .
j_call: TRBJ2-1
clone_size: .
v_call: TRBV14
cdr3_nt: TGTGCCAGCAGCCACCTATACAATGAGCAGTTCTTC
cdr3_aa: CASSHLYNEQFF

d_call: TRBD2
j_call: TRBJ2-5
clone_size: .
v_call: TRBV28
cdr3_nt: TGTGCCAGCAGTGACTTTGCGGGGGGCGGGGAGACCCAGTACTTC
cdr3_aa: CASSDFAGGGETQYF

d_call: .
j_call: TRBJ1-5
clone_size: few
v_call: TRBV27
cdr3_nt: TGTGCCAGCAGGTCAGGGTATCAGCCCCAGCATTTT
cdr3_aa: CASRSGYQPQHF

d_call: .
j_call: TRBJ2-5
clone_size: .
v_call: TRBV7-8
cdr3_nt: TGTGCCAGCAGCTTGGGGGCAGTTCAAGAGACCCAGTACTTC
cdr3_aa: CASSLGAVQETQYF

d_call: .
j_call: TRBJ2-7
clone_size: few
v_call: TRBV28
cdr3_nt: TGTGCCAGCACCTCTCAGGGGACGGCTACCTACGAGCAGTACTTC
cdr3_aa: CASTSQGTATYEQYF

d_call: .
j_call: TRBJ1-5
clone_size: many
v_call: TRBV28
cdr3_nt: TGTGCCAGCAGTTTAAGCCAGGCGAGCAATCAGCCCCAGCATTTT
cdr3_aa: CASSLSQASNQPQHF

d_call: TRBD2
j_call: TRBJ2-3
clone_size: .
v_call: TRBV15
cdr3_nt: TGTGCCACCAGCAGAGATCTAGCGGGGGTCCCAGATACGCAGTATTTT
cdr3_aa: CATSRDLAGVPDTQYF

d_call: .
j_call: TRBJ1-2
clone_size: .
v_call: TRBV7-2
cdr3_nt: TGTGCCAGCAGCCCCATTACAGGGCCGGCAGGCTATGGCTACACCTTC
cdr3_aa: CASSPITGPAGYGYTF

d_call: .
j_call: TRBJ1-6
clone_size: .
v_call: TRBV12-3/TRBV12-4
cdr3_nt: TGTGCCAGCAGTTTTTCAGGGGTCAATTCACCCCTCCACTTT
cdr3_aa: CASSFSGVNSPLHF

d_call: .
j_call: TRBJ2-7
clone_size: few
v_call: TRBV7-2
cdr3_nt: TGTGCCAGCAGCTTGAACCAACAGGACGAGCAGTACTTC
cdr3_aa: CASSLNQQDEQYF

d_call: .
j_call: TRBJ2-7
clone_size: once
v_call: TRBV4-2
cdr3_nt: TGTGCCAGCAGCCAGGAAGGGGGGGGTAGCTCCTACGAGCAGTACTTC
cdr3_aa: CASSQEGGGSSYEQYF

d_call: .
j_call: TRBJ1-2
clone_size: few
v_call: TRBV7-9
cdr3_nt: TGTGCCAGCAGCCACTCCAGCCTTCCCAACTATGGCTACACCTTC
cdr3_aa: CASSHSSLPNYGYTF

d_call: TRBD1
j_call: TRBJ1-2
clone_size: few
v_call: TRBV28
cdr3_nt: TGTGCCAGCGTTAGACCGGGACAGCTCTATGGCTACACCTTC
cdr3_aa: CASVRPGQLYGYTF

d_call: TRBD1
j_call: TRBJ1-2
clone_size: few
v_call: TRBV2
cdr3_nt: TGTGCCAGCAGTGGGACAGGGGACCCTAACTATGGCTACACCTTC
cdr3_aa: CASSGTGDPNYGYTF

d_call: TRBD2
j_call: TRBJ2-2
clone_size: .
v_call: TRBV4-3
cdr3_nt: TGCGCCAGCAGCCAAGATAGGACTAGCGGGGGTTCCGGGGAGCTGTTTTTT
cdr3_aa: CASSQDRTSGGSGELFF

d_call: .
j_call: TRBJ1-6
clone_size: .
v_call: TRBV5-6
cdr3_nt: TGTGCCAGCAGCTCCTTGGTCCCGGGCAAGAATTCACCCCTCCACTTT
cdr3_aa: CASSSLVPGKNSPLHF

d_call: .
j_call: TRBJ2-1
clone_size: few
v_call: TRBV7-2
cdr3_nt: TGTGCCAGCAGCGCTACCCCCCCCAGCGGTGGCTCCTACAATGAGCAGTTCTTC
cdr3_aa: CASSATPPSGGSYNEQFF